This T cell receptor (beta chain) was profiled in a study of cytomegalovirus exposure and HLA in healthy donors. Donors showed nominal health when sampled, although they likely had unrecorded immune exposures. Deletions cut 8 bases from V and 3 bases from J, with 17 bases between. The CDR3 runs to 14 residues. The V gene's germline CDR1 is SGHTA and CDR2 FQGNSA. General study points: Diagnosis of cytomegalovirus status made by the classifier reportedly showed high specificity and sensitivity. Researchers counted around 150 TCR beta chains as cytomegalovirus-associated. A later analysis reportedly identified an Asian-associated ancestry cluster as carrying fewer N-insertions than the roughly 700-donor mean.

On this clone itself: The antigen is not known.

The study ran its PCR with 60 Vbeta and 13 Jbeta primers. Clones were read by immunoSEQ multiplex PCR, and TCRdb kept only the in-frame ones, dropping some. Of about 180,000 clones listed, around 80% are singletons. The V gene is TRBV7-2, the J gene TRBJ2-7; D is perhaps TRBD2 (5 bases). Sequences were obtained from PBMCs. This receptor was obtained from a girl aged 5-17 years in good health and CMV-seropositive. CDR3 DNA: TGTGCCAGCGCCGCGGGCCCTTCAAACTACGAGCAGTACTTC. This gives the protein CASAAGPSNYEQYF.